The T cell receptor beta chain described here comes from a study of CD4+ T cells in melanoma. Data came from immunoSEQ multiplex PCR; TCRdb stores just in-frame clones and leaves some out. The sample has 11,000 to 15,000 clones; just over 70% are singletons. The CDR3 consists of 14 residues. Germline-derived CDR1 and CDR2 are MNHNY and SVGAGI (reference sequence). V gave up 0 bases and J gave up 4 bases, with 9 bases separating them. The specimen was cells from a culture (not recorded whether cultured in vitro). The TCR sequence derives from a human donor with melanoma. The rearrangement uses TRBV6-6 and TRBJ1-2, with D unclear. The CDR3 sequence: CASSYSRVGYGYTF. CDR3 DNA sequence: TGTGCCAGCAGTTACTCTCGGGTCGGCTATGGCTACACCTTC.